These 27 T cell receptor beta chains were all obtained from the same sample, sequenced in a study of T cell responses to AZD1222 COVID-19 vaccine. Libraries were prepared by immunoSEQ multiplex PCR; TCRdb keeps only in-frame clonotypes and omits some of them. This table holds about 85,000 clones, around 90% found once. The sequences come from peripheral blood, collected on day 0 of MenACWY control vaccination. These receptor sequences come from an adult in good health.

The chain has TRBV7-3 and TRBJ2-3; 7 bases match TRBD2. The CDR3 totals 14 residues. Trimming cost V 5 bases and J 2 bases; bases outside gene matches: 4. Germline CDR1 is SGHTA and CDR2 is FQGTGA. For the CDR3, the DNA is TGTGCCAGCAGCCCCGGACTAGTCACAGATACGCAGTATTTT. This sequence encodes CASSPGLVTDTQYF.

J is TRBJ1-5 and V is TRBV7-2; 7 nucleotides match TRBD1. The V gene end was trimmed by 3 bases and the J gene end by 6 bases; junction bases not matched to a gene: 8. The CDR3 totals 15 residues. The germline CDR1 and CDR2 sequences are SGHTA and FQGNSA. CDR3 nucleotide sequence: TGTGCCAGCAGCTTTATGTTGACAGGGACTCAGCCCCAGCATTTT. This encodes CASSFMLTGTQPQHF.

This CDR3 reads CASSSGTGAGNEQFF. The DNA of the CDR3 is TGTGCCAGCAGCTCGGGGACAGGGGCAGGCAATGAGCAGTTCTTC. The chain has TRBV7-2 and TRBJ2-1; TRBD1 matches 10 bases. The CDR3 consists of 15 residues. Trimming took 4 bases from V and 6 from J; bases not matched to a gene: 6. Germline V lookup: CDR1 SGHTA, CDR2 FQGNSA.

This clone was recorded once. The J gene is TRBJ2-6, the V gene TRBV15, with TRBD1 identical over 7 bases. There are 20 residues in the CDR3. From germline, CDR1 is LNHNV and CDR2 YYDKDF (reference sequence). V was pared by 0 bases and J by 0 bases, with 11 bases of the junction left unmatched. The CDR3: CATSRDRGGNWFSGANVLTF. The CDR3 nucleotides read TGTGCCACCAGCAGAGATAGAGGGGGCAATTGGTTCTCTGGGGCCAACGTCCTGACTTTC. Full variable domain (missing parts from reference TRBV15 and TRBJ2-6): DAMVIQNPRYQVTQFGKPVTLSCSQTLNHNVMYWYQQKSSQAPKLLFHYYDKDFNNEADTPDNFQSRRPNTSFCFLDIRSPGLGDTAMYLCATSRDRGGNWFSGANVLTFGAGSRLTVL.

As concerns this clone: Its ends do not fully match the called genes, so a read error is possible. The CDR3 nucleotides are TGTGCCAGCAGTGACTCGGGAAACGTAAATGAAAAACTGTTTTTT. Protein sequence: CASSDSGNVNEKLFF. This chain connects TRBV6-5 to TRBJ1-4; D uncertain. This CDR3 spans 15 amino acids. Per the germline V gene, CDR1 is MNHEY and CDR2 is SVGAGI.

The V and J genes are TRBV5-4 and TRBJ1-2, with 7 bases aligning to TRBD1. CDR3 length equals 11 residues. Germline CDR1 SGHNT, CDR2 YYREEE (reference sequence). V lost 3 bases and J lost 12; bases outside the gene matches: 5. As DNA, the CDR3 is TGTGCCAGCAGCTCCAACAGGGGCCACACCTTC. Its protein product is CASSSNRGHTF. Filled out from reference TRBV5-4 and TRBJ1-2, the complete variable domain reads ETGVTQSPTHLIKTRGQQVTLRCSSQSGHNTVSWYQQALGQGPQFIFQYYREEENGRGNFPPRFSGLQFPNYSSELNVNALELDDSALYLCASSSNRGHTFGSGTRLTVV.

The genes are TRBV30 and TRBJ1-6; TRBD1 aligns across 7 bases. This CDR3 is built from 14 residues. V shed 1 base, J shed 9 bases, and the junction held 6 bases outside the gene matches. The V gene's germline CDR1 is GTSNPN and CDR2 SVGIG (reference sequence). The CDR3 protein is CAWSEETGSSPLHF. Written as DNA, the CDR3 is TGTGCCTGGAGTGAAGAGACAGGGAGTTCACCCCTCCACTTT.

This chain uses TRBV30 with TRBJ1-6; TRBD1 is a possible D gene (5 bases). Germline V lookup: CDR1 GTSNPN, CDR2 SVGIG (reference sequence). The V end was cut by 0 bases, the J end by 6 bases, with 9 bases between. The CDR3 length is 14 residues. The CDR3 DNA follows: TGTGCCTGGAGTGTACATGGGGCTAATTCACCCCTCCACTTT. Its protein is CAWSVHGANSPLHF.

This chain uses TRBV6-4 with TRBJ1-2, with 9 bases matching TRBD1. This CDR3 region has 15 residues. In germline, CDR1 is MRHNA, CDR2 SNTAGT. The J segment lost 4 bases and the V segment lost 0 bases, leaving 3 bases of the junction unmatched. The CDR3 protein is CASSDSGQGSYGYTF. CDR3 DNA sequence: TGTGCCAGCAGTGACTCCGGACAGGGGAGCTATGGCTACACCTTC.

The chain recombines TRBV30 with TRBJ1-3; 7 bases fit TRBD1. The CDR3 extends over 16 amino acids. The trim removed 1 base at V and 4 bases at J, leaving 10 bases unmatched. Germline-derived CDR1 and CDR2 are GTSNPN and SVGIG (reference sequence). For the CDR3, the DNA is TGTGCCTGGAGTGCCCTAAACAGGGGTTGGGGAAACACCATATATTTT. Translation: CAWSALNRGWGNTIYF. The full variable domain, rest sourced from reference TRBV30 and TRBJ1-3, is SQTIHQWPATLVQPVGSPLSLECTVEGTSNPNLYWYRQAAGRGLQLLFYSVGIGQISSEVPQNLSASRPQDRQFILSSKKLLLSDSGFYLCAWSALNRGWGNTIYFGEGSWLTVV.

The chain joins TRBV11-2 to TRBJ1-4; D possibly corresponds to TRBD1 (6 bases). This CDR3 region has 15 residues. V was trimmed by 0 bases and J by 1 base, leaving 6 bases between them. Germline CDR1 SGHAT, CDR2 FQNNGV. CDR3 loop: CASSLDRGTNEKLFF. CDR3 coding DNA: TGTGCCAGCAGCTTAGACAGGGGAACTAATGAAAAACTGTTTTTT. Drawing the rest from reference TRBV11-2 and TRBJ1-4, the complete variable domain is EAGVAQSPRYKIIEKRQSVAFWCNPISGHATLYWYQQILGQGPKLLIQFQNNGVVDDSQLPKDRFSAERLKGVDSTLKIQPAKLEDSAVYLCASSLDRGTNEKLFFGSGTQLSVL.

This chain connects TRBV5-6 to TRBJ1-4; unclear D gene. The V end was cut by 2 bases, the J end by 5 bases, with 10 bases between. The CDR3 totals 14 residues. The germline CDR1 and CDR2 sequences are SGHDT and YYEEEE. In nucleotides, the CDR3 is TGTGCCAGCAGCTTAGGTCACGCAAATGAAAAACTGTTTTTT. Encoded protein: CASSLGHANEKLFF. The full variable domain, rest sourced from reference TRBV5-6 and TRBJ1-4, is DAGVTQSPTHLIKTRGQQVTLRCSPKSGHDTVSWYQQALGQGPQFIFQYYEEEERQRGNFPDRFSGHQFPNYSSELNVNALLLGDSALYLCASSLGHANEKLFFGSGTQLSVL.

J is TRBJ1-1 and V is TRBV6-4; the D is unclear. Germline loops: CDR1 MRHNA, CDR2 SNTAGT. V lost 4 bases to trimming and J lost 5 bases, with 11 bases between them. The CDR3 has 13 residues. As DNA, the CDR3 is TGTGCCAGCAGTGCAGCAGTAGGGACTGAAGCTTTCTTT. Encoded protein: CASSAAVGTEAFF.

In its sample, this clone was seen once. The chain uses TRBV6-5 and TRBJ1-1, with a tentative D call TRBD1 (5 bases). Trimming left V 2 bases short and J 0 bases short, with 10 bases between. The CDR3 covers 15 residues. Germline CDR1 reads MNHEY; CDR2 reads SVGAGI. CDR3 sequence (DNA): TGTGCCAGCAGTTACGGGGCAGCCTTGAACACTGAAGCTTTCTTT. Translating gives CASSYGAALNTEAFF.

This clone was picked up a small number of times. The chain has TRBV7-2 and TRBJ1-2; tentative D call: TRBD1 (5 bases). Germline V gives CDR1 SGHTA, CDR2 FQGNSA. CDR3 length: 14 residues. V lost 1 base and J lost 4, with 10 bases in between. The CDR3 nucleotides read TGTGCCAGCAGCTTAGGGGGGGGAGGCTATGGCTACACCTTC. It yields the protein CASSLGGGGYGYTF.

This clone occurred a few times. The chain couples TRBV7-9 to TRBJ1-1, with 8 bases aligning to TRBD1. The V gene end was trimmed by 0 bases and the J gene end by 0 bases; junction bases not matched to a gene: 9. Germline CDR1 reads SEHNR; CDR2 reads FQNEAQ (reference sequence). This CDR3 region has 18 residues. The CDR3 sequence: CASSLARTGSLVNTEAFF. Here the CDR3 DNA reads TGTGCCAGCAGCTTAGCCCGGACAGGGTCCTTAGTGAACACTGAAGCTTTCTTT.

In DNA, the CDR3 is TGTGCCATCAGTGAATCAGGGCCGGGCTACGAGCAGTACTTC. This sequence encodes CAISESGPGYEQYF. The chain has TRBV10-3 and TRBJ2-7, with TRBD1 as a possible D gene (5 bases). CDR1 is ENHRY and CDR2 is SYGVKD in the germline V gene. The CDR3 is 14 amino acids. V lost 3 bases and J 3 bases, leaving 12 bases between the germline ends.

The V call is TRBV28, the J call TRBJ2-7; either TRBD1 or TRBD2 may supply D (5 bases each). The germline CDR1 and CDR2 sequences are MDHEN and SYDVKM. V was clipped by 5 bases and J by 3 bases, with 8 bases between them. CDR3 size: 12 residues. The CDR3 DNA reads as TGTGCCAGCAGTCAGGGAGACTACGAGCAGTACTTC. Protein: CASSQGDYEQYF.

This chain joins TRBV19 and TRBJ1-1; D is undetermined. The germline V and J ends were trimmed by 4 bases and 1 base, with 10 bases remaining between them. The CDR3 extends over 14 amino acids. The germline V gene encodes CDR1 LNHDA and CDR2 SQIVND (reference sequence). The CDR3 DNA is TGTGCCAGTAGTAGGCAGGAGAAGAACACTGAAGCTTTCTTT. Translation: CASSRQEKNTEAFF.

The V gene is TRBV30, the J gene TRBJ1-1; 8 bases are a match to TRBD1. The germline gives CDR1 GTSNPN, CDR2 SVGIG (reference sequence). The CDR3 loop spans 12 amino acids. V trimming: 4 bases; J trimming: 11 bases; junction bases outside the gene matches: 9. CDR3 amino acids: CAWIPDRGTAFF. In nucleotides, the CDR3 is TGTGCCTGGATCCCCGACAGGGGTACCGCTTTCTTT.

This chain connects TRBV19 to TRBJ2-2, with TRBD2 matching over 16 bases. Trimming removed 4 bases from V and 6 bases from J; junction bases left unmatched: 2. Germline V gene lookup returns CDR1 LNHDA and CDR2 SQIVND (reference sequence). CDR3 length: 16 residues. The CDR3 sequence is CASSKGLAGGPGELFF. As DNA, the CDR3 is TGTGCCAGTAGTAAGGGACTAGCGGGGGGGCCCGGGGAGCTGTTTTTT.

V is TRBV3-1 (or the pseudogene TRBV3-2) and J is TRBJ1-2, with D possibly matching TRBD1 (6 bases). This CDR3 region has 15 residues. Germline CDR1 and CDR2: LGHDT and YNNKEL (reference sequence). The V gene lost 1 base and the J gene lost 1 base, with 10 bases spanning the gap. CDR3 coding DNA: TGTGCCAGCAGCCAAGGGGCCAGGGGTAACTATGGCTACACCTTC. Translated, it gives CASSQGARGNYGYTF.

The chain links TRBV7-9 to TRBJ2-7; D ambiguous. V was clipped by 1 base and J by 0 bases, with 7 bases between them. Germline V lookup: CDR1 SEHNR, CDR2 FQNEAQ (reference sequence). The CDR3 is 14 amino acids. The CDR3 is CASSLGAGSYEQYF. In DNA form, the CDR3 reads TGTGCCAGCAGCTTAGGGGCCGGCTCCTACGAGCAGTACTTC.

CDR3 coding DNA: TGCGCCAGCAGCCAAGTGGGGCAGGGAGACACTGAAGCTTTCTTT. It specifies CASSQVGQGDTEAFF. The J gene is TRBJ1-1, the V gene TRBV4-1, with D perhaps matching TRBD1 (5 bases). The CDR3 covers 15 residues. CDR1 MGHRA and CDR2 YSYEKL come from the germline V gene. Deletions cut 1 base from V and 3 bases from J, with 12 bases between.

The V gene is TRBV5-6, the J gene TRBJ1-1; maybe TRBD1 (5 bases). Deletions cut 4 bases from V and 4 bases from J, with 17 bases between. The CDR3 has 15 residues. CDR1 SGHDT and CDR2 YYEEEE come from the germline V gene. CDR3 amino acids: CASSTVGRAGTEAFF. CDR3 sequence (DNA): TGTGCCAGCAGCACCGTTGGCAGGGCTGGCACTGAAGCTTTCTTT.

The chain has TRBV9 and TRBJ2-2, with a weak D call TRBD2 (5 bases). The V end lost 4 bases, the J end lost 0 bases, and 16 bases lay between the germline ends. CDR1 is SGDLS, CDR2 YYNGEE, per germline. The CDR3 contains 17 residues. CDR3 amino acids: CASSSHSGGTNTGELFF. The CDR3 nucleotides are TGTGCCAGCAGCTCCCACAGCGGAGGAACGAACACCGGGGAGCTGTTTTTT.

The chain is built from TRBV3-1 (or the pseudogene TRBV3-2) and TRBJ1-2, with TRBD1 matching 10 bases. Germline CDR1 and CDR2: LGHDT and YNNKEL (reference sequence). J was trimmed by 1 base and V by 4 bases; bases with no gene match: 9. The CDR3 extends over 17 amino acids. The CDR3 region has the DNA TGTGCCAGCAGCCTAGGGGACAGGGGAGGAATTAACTATGGCTACACCTTC. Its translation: CASSLGDRGGINYGYTF.